This TCR beta chain is drawn from a study of cytomegalovirus exposure and HLA in healthy donors. Study information: Membership in the Caucasian-associated ancestry cluster was found for around 85% of approximately 380 genotyped donors. Notes on the study in general: Within an earlier analysis, most TCR beta V segments proved productive either about 87% or about 30% of the time. Among donors in an Asian-associated ancestry cluster, a later analysis reportedly found fewer N-insertions than the roughly 700-donor mean.

Vbeta (60) and Jbeta (13) primers were used in the PCR. Here immunoSEQ multiplex PCR was the method, and the copy in TCRdb shows in-frame clones only, minus some. The top ten clones hold 2.5% to 4% of a sample with 130,000 or so clones, approximately 82% of them seen once. In regard to this clone: What it binds is not known.

The CDR3 length is 15 residues. Deletions cut 5 bases from V and 2 bases from J, with 18 bases between. Germline CDR1 and CDR2: GTSNPN and SVGIG (reference sequence). This TCR was sampled from a man aged 35-49 years in good health and CMV-seronegative. This chain uses TRBV30 with TRBJ1-2; D is uncertain. The source material was PBMCs. Here the CDR3 reads CAWLRRVTQNYGYTF. Written as DNA, the CDR3 is TGTGCCTGGCTCCGGAGGGTGACACAGAACTATGGCTACACCTTC.